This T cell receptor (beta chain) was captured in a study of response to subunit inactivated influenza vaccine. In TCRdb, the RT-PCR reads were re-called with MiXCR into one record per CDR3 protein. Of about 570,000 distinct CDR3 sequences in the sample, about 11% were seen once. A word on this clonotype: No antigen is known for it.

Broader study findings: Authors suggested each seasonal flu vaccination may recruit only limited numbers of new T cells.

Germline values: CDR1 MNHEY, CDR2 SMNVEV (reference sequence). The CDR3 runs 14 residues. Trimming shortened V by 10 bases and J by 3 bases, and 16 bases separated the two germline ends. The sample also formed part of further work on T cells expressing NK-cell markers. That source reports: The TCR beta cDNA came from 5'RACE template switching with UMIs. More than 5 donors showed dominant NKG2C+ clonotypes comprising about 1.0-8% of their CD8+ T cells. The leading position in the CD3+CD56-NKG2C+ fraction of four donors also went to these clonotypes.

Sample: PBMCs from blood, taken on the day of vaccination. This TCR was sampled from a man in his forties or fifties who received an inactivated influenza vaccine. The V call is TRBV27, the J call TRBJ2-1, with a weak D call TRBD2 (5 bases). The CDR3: CATRTEAYYNEQFF. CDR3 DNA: TGTGCCACCAGAACGGAGGCCTACTACAATGAGCAGTTCTTC.